Shown below are 5 T cell receptor beta chains from a single sample sequenced in a study of tumor-infiltrating lymphocytes in oesophageal squamous cell carcinoma. TCRdb itself ran the PCR reads through MiXCR, one entry per CDR3 protein. Among about 13,000 distinct CDR3 sequences, roughly 56% were seen once, and the ten largest hold 36%. Sequencing used esophageal tumor tissue. Source of these receptors: a male donor with esophageal squamous cell carcinoma.

V and J are TRBV10-2 and TRBJ2-1; D perhaps matches TRBD2 (5 bases). The CDR3 has 15 residues. Germline V gene data show CDR1 as WSHSY and CDR2 as SAAADI. V lost 1 base and J 12 bases, leaving 19 bases between the germline ends. The CDR3 bases are TGCGCCAGCAGTGAGTTCGGGAATAGACGGGCAGGGCAGTTCTTC. It encodes CASSEFGNRRAGQFF.

The chain is built from TRBV6-1 and TRBJ2-7, with D perhaps TRBD1 (6 bases). The CDR3 runs 12 residues. In germline, CDR1 is MNHNS, CDR2 SASEGT. Trimming shortened V by 10 bases and J by 2 bases, and 12 bases separated the two germline ends. Written as DNA, the CDR3 is TGTGCCACCCGGACAGAAACCTACGAGCAGTACTTC. Amino acid sequence: CATRTETYEQYF.

Regarding this clonotype: The conserved phenylalanine or tryptophan is not found at the CDR3 terminus, so this likely reflects a read error. No DNA is shown, since the ends of the CDR3 on it are uncertain; the CDR3 is the one TCRdb lists. This chain links TRBV7-9 with TRBJ2-3; the table's D call TRBD2 went unverified against the DNA. Germline V gene sequence: CDR1 SEHNR, CDR2 FQNEAQ (reference sequence). 17 amino acids form the CDR3, both terminal residues included. The CDR3 reads CASSPTSGGYNEQFFGA.

This clonotype was counted a few times. This rearrangement joins TRBV6-6 to TRBJ2-2; 10 bases map to TRBD2. Germline loops: CDR1 MNHNY, CDR2 SVGAGI (reference sequence). This CDR3 is 15 amino acids long. V was pared by 5 bases and J by 4 bases, with 4 bases of the junction left unmatched. CDR3 coding DNA: TGTGCCAGCAGTCCAAGACTAGCGGGCACCGGGGAGCTGTTTTTT. Translation: CASSPRLAGTGELFF.

The chain couples TRBV28 to TRBJ2-5; D is tentatively TRBD1 or TRBD2 (5 bases each). The J call may be faulty, since TRBJ2-7 better matches the DNA end. The CDR3 has 15 residues. Germline CDR1 reads MDHEN; CDR2 reads SYDVKM. DNA for the CDR3: TGTGCCAGCAGTACCGAGGGGCGGTGGGTCCGCGAGCAGTACTTC. It translates to CASSTEGRWVREQYF.